These T cell receptor beta chains were read from a single sample in a study of T cell responses to AZD1222 COVID-19 vaccine. Sequencing was performed with immunoSEQ multiplex PCR; in TCRdb, only in-frame clones are kept and a portion is missing. The repertoire holds some 140,000 clones, with roughly 90% as singletons. The material sequenced was peripheral blood, taken on day 0 of AZD1222 vaccination. These receptors were taken from an adult in good health. Each CDR3 is given with its conserved first and last residue. The order of the fields is CDR3 length, V gene, J gene, clone size, D gene, CDR3 DNA, CDR3 protein. A D gene is named only where the DNA matches it firmly. Size is stated for part of the rows, as once, few or many counts, or as a class when the clone is expanded.

13	TRBV29-1	TRBJ2-1	-	-	TGCAGCGTCGAGGGGGTCCCATACAATGAGCAGTTCTTC	CSVEGVPYNEQFF
14	TRBV4-2	TRBJ2-1	once	TRBD2	TGTGCCAGCAGCCAGGGGGGACTAGCCAATGAGCAGTTCTTC	CASSQGGLANEQFF
12	TRBV30	TRBJ1-2	few	-	TGTGCCTGGAGTGCAGGTTTCTATGGCTACACCTTC	CAWSAGFYGYTF
14	TRBV7-9	TRBJ2-1	-	TRBD1	TGTGCCAGCAGCCCGCCCGCAGGGGGCTATGAGCAGTTCTTC	CASSPPAGGYEQFF
14	TRBV18	TRBJ1-2	-	-	TGTGCCAGCTCACCACGTGAAGGGGTCGGCGGCTACACCTTC	CASSPREGVGGYTF
14	TRBV24-1	TRBJ1-5	-	-	TGTGCCACCAGTGATGTTTCTAGCAATCAGCCCCAGCATTTT	CATSDVSSNQPQHF
17	TRBV30	TRBJ1-5	once	TRBD1	TGTGCCTGGGAGGCCGGGACAGGGCTTTATAGCAATCAGCCCCAGCATTTT	CAWEAGTGLYSNQPQHF
13	TRBV30	TRBJ1-2	-	-	TGTGCCTGGAGGGACAGTTTAGACTATGGCTACACCTTC	CAWRDSLDYGYTF
13	TRBV20-1	TRBJ1-2	-	-	TGCAGTGCTAGTGTCGGGCAGAACTATGGCTACACCTTC	CSASVGQNYGYTF
14	TRBV30	TRBJ2-7	-	-	TGTGCCTGGAGTGTAATACGGGGCGTGGGCGAGCAGTACTTC	CAWSVIRGVGEQYF
11	TRBV12-3/TRBV12-4	TRBJ1-2	few	-	TGTGCCAGCGGGTCCAGGGACGGCTACACCTTC	CASGSRDGYTF
14	TRBV5-4	TRBJ1-1	-	-	TGTGCCAGCAGCTGGTCCTCCGGGAACACTGAAGCTTTCTTT	CASSWSSGNTEAFF
15	TRBV28	TRBJ2-7	-	-	TGTGCCAGCAGTTTCCCACAGGGGACGGGGGGCGAGCAGTACTTC	CASSFPQGTGGEQYF
12	TRBV6-5	TRBJ1-3	-	-	TGTGCCAGCTGGAGGGCTGGAAACACCATATATTTT	CASWRAGNTIYF
13	TRBV3-1/TRBV3-2	TRBJ2-7	once	-	TGTGCCAGCAGCCAAGAAGGACTATACGAGCAGTACTTC	CASSQEGLYEQYF
15	TRBV3-1/TRBV3-2	TRBJ1-4	-	TRBD1	TGTGCCAGCAGCCAAGATCCAGGGGGAAGTGAAAAACTGTTTTTT	CASSQDPGGSEKLFF
14	TRBV6-5	TRBJ1-1	-	-	TGTGCCAGCAGTTACTCCCAGATGAACACTGAAGCTTTCTTT	CASSYSQMNTEAFF
14	TRBV24-1	TRBJ1-2	-	-	TGTGCCACCAGTGATTTCGGGTCCCTGAGGGGCTACACCTTC	CATSDFGSLRGYTF
13	TRBV10-3	TRBJ1-1	-	-	TGTGCCATCAGTGAGCAGGACCACGGTGAAGCTTTCTTT	CAISEQDHGEAFF
13	TRBV6-5	TRBJ1-1	-	-	TGTGCCAGTGCAGCTGAAATGAACACTGAAGCTTTCTTT	CASAAEMNTEAFF
13	TRBV7-2	TRBJ2-3	-	-	TGTGCCAGCAGGCCGGACGGCCTCGATACGCAGTATTTT	CASRPDGLDTQYF
15	TRBV5-4	TRBJ1-1	-	TRBD1	TGTGCCAGCAGCCCCGGACAGGGGATGAACACTGAAGCTTTCTTT	CASSPGQGMNTEAFF
16	TRBV6-5	TRBJ2-7	-	-	TGTGCCAGCAGTTACTCGAGTGGGGCCAACTCCTACGAGCAGTACTTC	CASSYSSGANSYEQYF
15	TRBV19	TRBJ2-3	-	-	TGTGCCAGTAGTGAGAACAACTACTTCACAGATACGCAGTATTTT	CASSENNYFTDTQYF
16	TRBV13	TRBJ2-1	-	TRBD1	TGTGCCAGCAGCCTAGGACAGGGTTTGTCCTACAATGAGCAGTTCTTC	CASSLGQGLSYNEQFF
15	TRBV29-1	TRBJ2-1	-	TRBD2	TGCAGCGTTGCTGGCGGGACTAGCGGGATACGGGAGCAGTTCTTC	CSVAGGTSGIREQFF
15	TRBV6-6	TRBJ2-2	-	TRBD1	TGTGCCGCACAGGGGCGGGCTAGCTACACCGGGGAGCTGTTTTTT	CAAQGRASYTGELFF
12	TRBV6-6	TRBJ1-5	-	-	TGTGCCAGCCACGCCGCTCAAGAGCCCCAGCATTTT	CASHAAQEPQHF
13	TRBV29-1	TRBJ2-7	-	TRBD2	TGCAGCGTTGAAGGCGGGGGAGACTACGAGCAGTACTTC	CSVEGGGDYEQYF
14	TRBV7-7	TRBJ1-1	once	TRBD1	TGTGCCAGCAGCCCTTACAGGGGGAACACTGAAGCTTTCTTT	CASSPYRGNTEAFF
16	TRBV18	TRBJ1-6	few	TRBD1	TGTGCCAGCTCACCGTCCTCAGGGGGAAATAATTCACCCCTCCACTTT	CASSPSSGGNNSPLHF
16	TRBV6-2/TRBV6-3	TRBJ2-5	-	-	TGTGCCAGCAGTTACGGGACAGTGGCGGGGGGAGAGACCCAGTACTTC	CASSYGTVAGGETQYF
13	TRBV25-1	TRBJ2-3	-	TRBD1	TGTGCCAGCACCCAGGGGGTGACAGATACGCAGTATTTT	CASTQGVTDTQYF
13	TRBV19	TRBJ1-2	-	TRBD1	TGTGCCAGTAGTATAGTCGACAGGGGTGGCTACACCTTC	CASSIVDRGGYTF
17	TRBV24-1	TRBJ2-3	-	TRBD2	TGTGCCACCAGTGGCACGACTAGCGGGATGCGCACAGATACGCAGTATTTT	CATSGTTSGMRTDTQYF
14	TRBV5-1	TRBJ1-1	-	-	TGCGCCAGCAGCTTGGGTCCTGGGAACACTGAAGCTTTCTTT	CASSLGPGNTEAFF
16	TRBV3-1/TRBV3-2	TRBJ2-2	-	TRBD2	TGTGCCAGCAGCCAATTCCCGGGACTAGCGGCCGGGGAGCTGTTTTTT	CASSQFPGLAAGELFF
15	TRBV7-2	TRBJ1-2	-	-	TGTGCCAGCATTGAACAGCCGATAGCTAACTATGGCTACACCTTC	CASIEQPIANYGYTF
14	TRBV5-4	TRBJ2-2	-	-	TGTGCCAGCAGCTACACAGGGATCAACGGGGAGCTGTTTTTT	CASSYTGINGELFF
15	TRBV6-1	TRBJ1-2	-	-	TGTGCCAGCAGTGAAGTAACGGAGACACCTTATGGCTACACCTTC	CASSEVTETPYGYTF
14	TRBV6-4	TRBJ1-1	-	-	TGTGCCAGCAGTAGCAGTCATGGGAACACTGAAGCTTTCTTT	CASSSSHGNTEAFF
16	TRBV2	TRBJ1-6	-	TRBD1	TGTGCCAGCATTGGGACAGAAAGTTTTTATAATTCACCCCTCCACTTT	CASIGTESFYNSPLHF
15	TRBV6-6	TRBJ2-1	-	TRBD2	TGTGCCAGCAGCCCGACCGGGGAGGGCCTAAATGAGCAGTTCTTC	CASSPTGEGLNEQFF
16	TRBV2	TRBJ2-1	-	-	TGTGCCAGCAATTGGGAAATAGGGGACGGCTACAATGAGCAGTTCTTC	CASNWEIGDGYNEQFF
11	TRBV28	TRBJ2-7	-	-	TGTGCTACATGGGGCTCCTACGAGCAGTACTTC	CATWGSYEQYF
15	TRBV27	TRBJ1-5	-	TRBD1	TGTGCCAGCAGTCCGGGGACAGGTAGCAATCAGCCCCAGCATTTT	CASSPGTGSNQPQHF
16	TRBV3-1/TRBV3-2	TRBJ1-5	-	-	TGTGCCAGCAGCCAAGAAGGACGGTATAGCAATCAGCCCCAGCATTTT	CASSQEGRYSNQPQHF
13	TRBV6-5	TRBJ2-3	-	-	TGTGCCAGCAGTTGGCGACGAACAGATACGCAGTATTTT	CASSWRRTDTQYF
16	TRBV3-1/TRBV3-2	TRBJ2-7	-	-	TGTGCCAGCAGCCAAGTTGGAAGAACCTCTGCGAACGAGCAGTACTTC	CASSQVGRTSANEQYF
17	TRBV4-2	TRBJ2-3	-	-	TGTGCCAGCAGCCAAGATTCCGAGGTACGCTTCACAGATACGCAGTATTTT	CASSQDSEVRFTDTQYF
15	TRBV14	TRBJ1-1	-	-	TGTGCCAGCAGCCAAGATACGGTCAGTAACACTGAAGCTTTCTTT	CASSQDTVSNTEAFF
20	TRBV12-5	TRBJ2-6	-	-	TGTGCTAGTGGTGGGTTGGCAGGGTTCTTACGGGGCACTGGGGCCAACGTCCTGACTTTC	CASGGLAGFLRGTGANVLTF
14	TRBV7-3	TRBJ2-3	-	-	TGTGCCAGCAGCCAGGGACATCACACAGATACGCAGTATTTT	CASSQGHHTDTQYF
17	TRBV3-1/TRBV3-2	TRBJ2-2	-	TRBD2	TGTGCCAGCAGCCATCCCGGACTAGCGGGAGACACCGGGGAGCTGTTTTTT	CASSHPGLAGDTGELFF
16	TRBV27	TRBJ2-7	-	-	TGTGCCAGCAGGACAGGCCGAAGCGGTGACTTAGGCGAGCAGTACTTC	CASRTGRSGDLGEQYF
15	TRBV19	TRBJ2-7	-	TRBD2	TGTGCCAGTAGTAACCAAGCGTGGGGGGGATACGAGCAGTACTTC	CASSNQAWGGYEQYF
16	TRBV18	TRBJ1-6	-	TRBD1	TGTGCCAGCTCACCTCGGACAGGGCCTAATAATTCACCCCTCCACTTT	CASSPRTGPNNSPLHF
16	TRBV25-1	TRBJ2-1	-	TRBD2	TGTGCCAGCAGTGATACGAGAAGCGGGAGGGCCGATGAGCAGTTCTTC	CASSDTRSGRADEQFF
15	TRBV6-5	TRBJ1-3	-	-	TGTGCCAGCGCGGGGGGGTTTGAGGCTGGAAACACCATATATTTT	CASAGGFEAGNTIYF